What follows are 30 T cell receptor beta chains derived from one specimen sequenced in a study of tumor T cells in aggressive B-cell lymphoma. Repertoires were generated with immunoSEQ multiplex PCR, while TCRdb's copy carries only in-frame clones and drops some. Among about 10,000 clones, over 75% were seen once, and the ten largest hold about 2.2%. The specimen was tumor tissue. These TCRs come from an adult with diffuse large B cell lymphoma.

The chain has TRBV5-4 and TRBJ2-2; possibly TRBD2 for D (5 bases). V dropped 1 base and J dropped 2 bases, with 12 bases sitting between them. This CDR3 spans 16 amino acids. CDR1 and CDR2 (germline): SGHNT, YYREEE (reference sequence). The CDR3 DNA reads TGTGCCAGCAGCTTGCGGGCGGGTCTAAACACCGGGGAGCTGTTTTTT. Translating it yields CASSLRAGLNTGELFF.

The chain employs TRBV11-2 and TRBJ2-7, with D unclear. Between the trimmed V and J ends, which lost 3 bases and 3 bases, there was a span of 9 bases. This CDR3 has 13 residues. Germline V CDR1 and CDR2: SGHAT, FQNNGV. The CDR3 DNA reads as TGTGCCAGCAGCTTCTCAGTTTACTACGAGCAGTACTTC. Translation gives CASSFSVYYEQYF.

The chain is built from TRBV5-1 and TRBJ2-7, with 13 bases matching TRBD2. The V gene's germline CDR1 is SGHRS and CDR2 YFSETQ. Germline trimming cut 4 bases from V and 5 bases from J; bases unmatched to any gene: 9. CDR3 size: 16 residues. Written as DNA, the CDR3 is TGCGCCAGCAGCCCATGGACTAGCGGGAGTATGAACGAGCAGTACTTC. This encodes CASSPWTSGSMNEQYF.

The V and J genes are TRBV21-1 and TRBJ2-7; the D call TRBD1 from the table was never checked on the DNA. TRBV21-1 is noted as a pseudogene. CDR3 size: 17 residues. The CDR3 is CASSKLSPGQGEDEQYF. The CDR3 DNA sequence: TGTGCCAGCAGCAAGTTATCCCCGGGACAGGGGGAAGACGAGCAGTACTTC.

This chain connects TRBV6-5 to TRBJ1-2; D is possibly TRBD1 (5 bases). CDR3 size: 15 residues. Germline CDR1 MNHEY, CDR2 SVGAGI. V was cut by 5 bases and J by 3 bases, with 16 bases left in between. CDR3: CASSTRGGVDYGYTF. The CDR3 nucleotides read TGTGCCAGCAGTACTCGGGGGGGGGTGGACTATGGCTACACCTTC.

V usage is TRBV5-1 and J usage is TRBJ1-1; TRBD1 aligns across 7 bases. V lost 0 bases and J lost 2; bases outside the gene matches: 4. The length of the CDR3 is 15 residues. The germline gives CDR1 SGHRS, CDR2 YFSETQ. CDR3 sequence: CASSLARDSNTEAFF. CDR3 nucleotides: TGCGCCAGCAGCTTGGCCCGGGACAGTAACACTGAAGCTTTCTTT.

For the CDR3, the DNA is TGCGCCAGCAGCTTAATCTTGAACACTGAAGCTTTCTTT. Residues: CASSLILNTEAFF. The chain has TRBV5-1 and TRBJ1-1; D not certain. Germline V gene lookup returns CDR1 SGHRS and CDR2 YFSETQ. V lost 2 bases, J lost 0 bases, and 5 bases lay in between. The CDR3 length is 13 residues.

The chain is built from TRBV5-1 and TRBJ2-7; 7 positions agree with TRBD2. The V gene end was trimmed by 4 bases and the J gene end by 7 bases; junction bases not matched to a gene: 5. The germline gives CDR1 SGHRS, CDR2 YFSETQ. This CDR3 contains 12 residues. CDR3: CASSPQAGEQYF. The CDR3, as DNA: TGCGCCAGCAGCCCCCAAGCGGGAGAGCAGTACTTC.

J is TRBJ2-1 and V is TRBV19, with TRBD1 matching 8 bases. V lost 7 bases to trimming and J lost 7 bases; unmatched junction nucleotides: 15. From germline, CDR1 is LNHDA and CDR2 SQIVND (reference sequence). CDR3 length equals 16 residues. Here the CDR3 reads CASMSPGQGFRNEQFF. The DNA for the CDR3 is TGTGCCAGTATGTCGCCCGGACAGGGATTCCGGAATGAGCAGTTCTTC.

The chain has TRBV15 and TRBJ2-6; D remains unclear. Germline values: CDR1 LNHNV, CDR2 YYDKDF (reference sequence). V lost 0 bases, J lost 0 bases, and 3 bases lay in between. This CDR3 is built from 15 residues. CDR3 in amino acids: CATSRDLSGANVLTF. The CDR3 coding sequence is TGTGCCACCAGCAGAGATCTCTCTGGGGCCAACGTCCTGACTTTC.

This clone was recorded once. This chain connects TRBV7-9 to TRBJ1-2; possibly TRBD1 for D (6 bases). Trimming cost V 5 bases and J 10 bases, with 26 bases left between them. CDR1 SEHNR and CDR2 FQNEAQ come from the germline V gene (reference sequence). The CDR3 has 16 amino acids. The CDR3 protein is CASSPPPPQGNHDYTF. The CDR3 nucleotides read TGTGCCAGCAGCCCCCCCCCACCACAGGGAAACCATGACTACACCTTC.

V usage is TRBV15 and J usage is TRBJ2-3; D uncertain. The CDR3 has 14 amino acids. CDR1 and CDR2 (germline): LNHNV, YYDKDF (reference sequence). V lost 0 bases, J lost 3 bases, and 7 bases lay in between. The CDR3 region is CATSRDLFTDTQYF. In DNA form, the CDR3 reads TGTGCCACCAGCAGAGATTTATTTACAGATACGCAGTATTTT.

The V call is TRBV7-8, the J call TRBJ2-5, with 7 bases matching TRBD1. This CDR3 is built from 15 residues. V dropped 7 bases and J dropped 5; count of bases not matched to a gene: 13. Germline V gene sequence: CDR1 SGHVS, CDR2 FQNEAQ. CDR3 sequence (DNA): TGTGCCAGCATCATCAATCAGGGGGTGGGGGAGACCCAGTACTTC. As protein: CASIINQGVGETQYF.

This chain uses TRBV5-1 with TRBJ1-2; a possible D gene is TRBD1 (5 bases). V lost 0 bases and J 4 bases, leaving 10 bases between the germline ends. This CDR3 is built from 14 residues. Germline V gene data show CDR1 as SGHRS and CDR2 as YFSETQ. CDR3 region: CASSLVGEGYGYTF. CDR3 DNA sequence: TGCGCCAGCAGCTTGGTAGGGGAGGGCTATGGCTACACCTTC.

As regards this clone: The junction and the germline gene differ at one end; a read error may be behind it. The chain is built from TRBV18 and TRBJ2-1; TRBD1 matches at 7 bases. This CDR3 region has 11 residues. The V gene's germline CDR1 is KGHSH and CDR2 LQKENI. CDR3 residues: CASSPGTVRLF. In DNA, the CDR3 is TGTGCCAGCTCACCGGGGACAGTACGGCTCTTC.

The genes are TRBV19 and TRBJ2-5, with 14 bases aligning to TRBD2. Germline V gene sequence: CDR1 LNHDA, CDR2 SQIVND (reference sequence). Germline trimming cut 6 bases from V and 5 bases from J; bases unmatched to any gene: 5. CDR3 length equals 15 residues. CDR3 sequence (DNA): TGTGCCAGTAGCGGGACTAGCGGGAGAAAGGAGACCCAGTACTTC. Its protein product is CASSGTSGRKETQYF.

The rearrangement uses TRBV28 and TRBJ1-3; D perhaps matches TRBD1 (5 bases). Per the germline V gene, CDR1 is MDHEN and CDR2 is SYDVKM. Trimming shortened V by 6 bases and J by 4 bases, and 16 bases separated the two germline ends. The CDR3 extends over 15 amino acids. The CDR3 loop reads CASSPRGILGNTIYF. CDR3 nucleotide sequence: TGTGCCAGCAGCCCTAGGGGAATCCTGGGAAACACCATATATTTT.

The chain combines TRBV28 with TRBJ2-2; D perhaps matches TRBD2 (6 bases). The CDR3 is 15 amino acids. Deletions cut 6 bases from V and 0 bases from J, with 11 bases between. Germline V gene data show CDR1 as MDHEN and CDR2 as SYDVKM. CDR3 coding DNA: TGTGCCAGCAGAAGAGCGGGCGCGAACACCGGGGAGCTGTTTTTT. Protein sequence: CASRRAGANTGELFF.

The V gene is TRBV29-1, the J gene TRBJ1-2; the match to TRBD1 covers 8 bases. The CDR3 has 13 residues. Germline CDR1 SQVTM, CDR2 ANQGSEA. After removal of 4 bases from V and 7 bases from J, the junction contained 8 bases not matched to a gene. CDR3 protein: CSVVAGGFVGYTF. CDR3 nucleotide sequence: TGCAGCGTTGTGGCAGGGGGCTTTGTTGGCTACACCTTC.

This chain joins TRBV28 and TRBJ1-5, with 9 bases identical to TRBD1. CDR3 length: 15 amino acids. CDR1 is MDHEN, CDR2 SYDVKM, per germline. The V and J ends lost 4 bases and 7 bases, in that order; junction bases with no gene match: 8. The CDR3 reads CASSSPGTGQQPQHF. The CDR3 DNA sequence: TGTGCCAGCAGTTCCCCGGGGACAGGGCAGCAGCCCCAGCATTTT.

V is TRBV19 and J is TRBJ2-2; TRBD2 matches at 8 bases. The V and J ends lost 3 bases and 7 bases, in that order; junction bases with no gene match: 10. The CDR3 contains 16 residues. Germline V CDR1 and CDR2: LNHDA, SQIVND (reference sequence). The CDR3 protein is CASSMGLLAVVGELFF. For the CDR3, the DNA is TGTGCCAGTAGTATGGGGTTACTAGCGGTCGTCGGGGAGCTGTTTTTT.

The CDR3 here is CASSQALFESEQFF. The CDR3 nucleotides read TGTGCCAGCAGCCAAGCCCTCTTCGAGTCTGAGCAGTTCTTC. The chain recombines TRBV4-2 with TRBJ2-1; D is ambiguous. Germline V gives CDR1 LGHNA, CDR2 YNFKEQ. Trimming pared 1 base from V and 9 bases from J, leaving 13 bases between. The length of the CDR3 is 14 residues.

The CDR3 coding sequence is TGTGCCAGTAGTATCAGGGGGCCGGGCAATCAGCCCCAGCATTTT. Translated: CASSIRGPGNQPQHF. The gene calls are TRBV19 and TRBJ1-5; TRBD1 agrees at 8 bases. Germline V CDR1 and CDR2: LNHDA, SQIVND (reference sequence). V lost 3 bases and J lost 2; bases outside the gene matches: 3. This CDR3 region has 15 residues.

This chain connects TRBV19 to TRBJ1-2, with D unresolved. Germline CDR1 reads LNHDA; CDR2 reads SQIVND (reference sequence). The CDR3 has 14 residues. V lost 8 bases and J 3 bases, leaving 16 bases between the germline ends. The CDR3 here is CASVGPKRDYGYTF. The DNA for the CDR3 is TGTGCCAGTGTAGGGCCAAAGCGGGACTATGGCTACACCTTC. Supplemented by reference TRBV19 and TRBJ1-2, the full variable domain reads DGGITQSPKYLFRKEGQNVTLSCEQNLNHDAMYWYRQDPGQGLRLIYYSQIVNDFQKGDIAEGYSVSREKKESFPLTVTSAQKNPTAFYLCASVGPKRDYGYTFGSGTRLTVV.

The V and J genes are TRBV29-1 and TRBJ2-3; 7 bases agree with TRBD2. V lost 7 bases, J lost 0 bases, and 13 bases stayed unmatched. The CDR3 extends over 16 amino acids. Germline assignment: CDR1 SQVTM and CDR2 ANQGSEA. CDR3 nucleotides: TGCAGCGCAGCTGCAAGTAGCGGGCCTAGCACAGATACGCAGTATTTT. Amino acids: CSAAASSGPSTDTQYF.

The rearrangement joins TRBV4-3 to TRBJ2-2; perhaps TRBD2 as D (5 bases). The ends were cut back, 2 bases at V and 4 bases at J, with 8 bases in the middle. The CDR3 contains 14 residues. CDR1 and CDR2 (germline): LGHNA, YSLEER. CDR3 protein: CASSQLGSTGELFF. The CDR3 DNA sequence: TGCGCCAGCAGCCAATTGGGGAGCACCGGGGAGCTGTTTTTT.

This chain connects TRBV7-6 to TRBJ2-2, with TRBD1 identical over 7 bases. CDR1 and CDR2 from the germline V gene are SGHVS and FNYEAQ. CDR3 length: 14 amino acids. Losses at the gene ends were 5 bases for V and 6 bases for J; bases not matched to a gene: 6. The CDR3 loop reads CASSAQQGSGELFF. CDR3 DNA: TGTGCCAGCAGCGCCCAACAGGGGTCCGGGGAGCTGTTTTTT. Full variable domain (rest looked up from reference TRBV7-6 and TRBJ2-2): GAGVSQSPRYKVTKRGQDVALRCDPISGHVSLYWYRQALGQGPEFLTYFNYEAQQDKSGLPNDRFSAERPEGSISTLTIQRTEQRDSAMYRCASSAQQGSGELFFGEGSRLTVL.

Turning to this clone: Germline and junction disagree at one end, which may indicate a read error. This chain links TRBV15 with TRBJ2-7; TRBD2 agrees at 8 bases. Germline V gene sequence: CDR1 LNHNV, CDR2 YYDKDF (reference sequence). This CDR3 is 14 amino acids long. For the CDR3, the DNA is TGTGCCACCAGCCGTACAGGGACTAGGGACGAGCAGTGCTTC. Residues: CATSRTGTRDEQCF.

This chain joins TRBV15 and TRBJ1-4; unclear D gene. Germline V CDR1 and CDR2: LNHNV, YYDKDF (reference sequence). This CDR3 contains 12 residues. Trimming left V 6 bases short and J 8 bases short, with 10 bases between. The CDR3 nucleotides read TGTGCCACCAGGGTTGAGGGAGAAAAACTGTTTTTT. Its protein product is CATRVEGEKLFF. Using reference TRBV15 and TRBJ1-4 for the parts outside the CDR3, the full variable domain is DAMVIQNPRYQVTQFGKPVTLSCSQTLNHNVMYWYQQKSSQAPKLLFHYYDKDFNNEADTPDNFQSRRPNTSFCFLDIRSPGLGDTAMYLCATRVEGEKLFFGSGTQLSVL.

CDR3 amino acids: CASSPGLASDEQYF. The CDR3 DNA follows: TGTGCCAGCTCACCGGGACTAGCGTCGGATGAGCAGTACTTC. V usage is TRBV18 and J usage is TRBJ2-7, with 10 positions matching TRBD2. V lost 3 bases and J lost 7; bases outside the gene matches: 6. CDR3 length: 14 residues. In germline, CDR1 is KGHSH, CDR2 LQKENI.